This T cell receptor (beta chain) derives from a study of cytomegalovirus exposure and HLA in healthy donors. Across the whole study: Early on, a data release was issued that held 80 million or so unique TCRs from HLA-typed donors. Whole-study findings and limits: Cytomegalovirus-associated status was assigned to some 160 TCR beta chains. There were reportedly fewer N-insertions in an Asian-associated ancestry cluster than the roughly 680-donor mean, in a later analysis. Later analysis suggested most CMV-associated TCR beta chains were HLA-restricted.

This PCR relied on a set of 60 Vbeta primers and 13 Jbeta primers. Sequencing was performed with immunoSEQ multiplex PCR; in TCRdb, only in-frame clones are kept and a portion is missing. Its listing shows 150,000 to 200,000 clones. To note about this clone: The antigen remains unidentified.

The CDR3 sequence is 15 residues long. J was trimmed by 6 bases and V by 6 bases; bases with no gene match: 12. The germline CDR1 and CDR2 sequences are MDHEN and SYDVKM. V is TRBV28 and J is TRBJ2-5, with 8 nucleotides matching TRBD2. The sequenced sample consisted of PBMCs. The clonotype was recovered from a man younger than 45 in good health and CMV-seronegative. The CDR3 nucleotides are TGTGCCAGCAGCGGGGGGGAACGGTTGGGTAAGACCCAGTACTTC. This translates into CASSGGERLGKTQYF.